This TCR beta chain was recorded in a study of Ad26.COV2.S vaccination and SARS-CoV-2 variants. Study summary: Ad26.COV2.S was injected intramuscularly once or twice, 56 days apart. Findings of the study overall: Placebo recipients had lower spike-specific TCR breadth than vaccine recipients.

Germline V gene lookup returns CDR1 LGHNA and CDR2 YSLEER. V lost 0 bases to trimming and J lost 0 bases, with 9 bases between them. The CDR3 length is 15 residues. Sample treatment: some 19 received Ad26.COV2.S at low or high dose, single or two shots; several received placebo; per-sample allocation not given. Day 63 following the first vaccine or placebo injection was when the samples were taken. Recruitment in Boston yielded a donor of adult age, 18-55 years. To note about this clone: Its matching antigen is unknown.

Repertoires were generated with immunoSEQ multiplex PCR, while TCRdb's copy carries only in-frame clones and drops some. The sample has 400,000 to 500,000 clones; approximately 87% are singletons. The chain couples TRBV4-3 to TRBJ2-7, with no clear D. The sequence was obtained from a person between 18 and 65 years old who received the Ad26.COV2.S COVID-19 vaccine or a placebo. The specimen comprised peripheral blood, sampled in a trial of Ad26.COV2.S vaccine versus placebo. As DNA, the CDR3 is TGCGCCAGCAGCCAAGATCAGCGATTCTCCTACGAGCAGTACTTC. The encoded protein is CASSQDQRFSYEQYF.